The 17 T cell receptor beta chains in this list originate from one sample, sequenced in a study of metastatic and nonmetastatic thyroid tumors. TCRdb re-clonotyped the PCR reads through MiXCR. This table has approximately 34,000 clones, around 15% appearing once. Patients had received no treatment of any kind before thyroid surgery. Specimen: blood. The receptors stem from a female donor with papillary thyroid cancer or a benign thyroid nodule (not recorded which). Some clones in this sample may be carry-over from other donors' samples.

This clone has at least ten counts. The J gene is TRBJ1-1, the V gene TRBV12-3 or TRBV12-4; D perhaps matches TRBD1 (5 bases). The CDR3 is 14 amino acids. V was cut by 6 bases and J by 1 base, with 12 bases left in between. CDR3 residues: CASRPGTTNTEAFF. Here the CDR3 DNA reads TGTGCCAGCAGGCCCGGGACTACGAACACTGAAGCTTTCTTT.

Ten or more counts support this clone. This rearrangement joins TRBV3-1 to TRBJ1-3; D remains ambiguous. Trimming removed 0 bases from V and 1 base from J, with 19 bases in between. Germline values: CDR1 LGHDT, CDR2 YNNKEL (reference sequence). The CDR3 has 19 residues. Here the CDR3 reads CASSQDFPPTGSSGNTIYF. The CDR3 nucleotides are TGTGCCAGCAGCCAAGACTTCCCCCCTACGGGCTCATCTGGAAACACCATATATTTT.

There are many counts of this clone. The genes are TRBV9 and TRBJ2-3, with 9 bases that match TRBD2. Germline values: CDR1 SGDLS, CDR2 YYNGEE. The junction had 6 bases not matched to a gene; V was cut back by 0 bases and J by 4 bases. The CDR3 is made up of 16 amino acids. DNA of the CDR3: TGTGCCAGCAGCGTAGCTCTGGCGGGAGGGTCAGATACGCAGTATTTT. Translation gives CASSVALAGGSDTQYF.

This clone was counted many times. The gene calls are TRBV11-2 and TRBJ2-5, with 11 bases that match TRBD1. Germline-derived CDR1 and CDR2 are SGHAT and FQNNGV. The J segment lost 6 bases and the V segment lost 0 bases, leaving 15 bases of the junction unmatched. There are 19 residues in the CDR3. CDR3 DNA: TGTGCCAGCAGCTTAGAGGCCGCTCCGGGACAGGGGGTGGGGAAGACCCAGTACTTC. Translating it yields CASSLEAAPGQGVGKTQYF. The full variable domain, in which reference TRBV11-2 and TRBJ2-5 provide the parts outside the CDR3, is EAGVAQSPRYKIIEKRQSVAFWCNPISGHATLYWYQQILGQGPKLLIQFQNNGVVDDSQLPKDRFSAERLKGVDSTLKIQPAKLEDSAVYLCASSLEAAPGQGVGKTQYFGPGTRLLVL.

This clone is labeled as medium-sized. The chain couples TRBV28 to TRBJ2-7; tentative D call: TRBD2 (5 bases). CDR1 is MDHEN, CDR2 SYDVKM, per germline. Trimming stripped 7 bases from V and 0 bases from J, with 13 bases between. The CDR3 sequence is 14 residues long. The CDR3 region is CASTISASSYEQYF. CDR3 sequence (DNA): TGTGCCAGCACCATTAGCGCGTCCTCCTACGAGCAGTACTTC.

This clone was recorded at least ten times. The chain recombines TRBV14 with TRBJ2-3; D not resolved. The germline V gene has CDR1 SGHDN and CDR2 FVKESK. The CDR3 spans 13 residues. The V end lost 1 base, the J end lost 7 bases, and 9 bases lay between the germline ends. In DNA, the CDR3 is TGTGCCAGCAGCCAAGGCCTGATTAATACGCAGTATTTT. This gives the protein CASSQGLINTQYF.

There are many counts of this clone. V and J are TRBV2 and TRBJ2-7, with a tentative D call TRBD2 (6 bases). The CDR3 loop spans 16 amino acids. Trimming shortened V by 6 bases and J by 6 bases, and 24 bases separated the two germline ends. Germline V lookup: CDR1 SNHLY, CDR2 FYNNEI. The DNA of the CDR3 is TGTGCCAGCAGCCCCAGACTAGTCTCCAGTGGTACCGAGCAGTACTTC. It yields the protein CASSPRLVSSGTEQYF.

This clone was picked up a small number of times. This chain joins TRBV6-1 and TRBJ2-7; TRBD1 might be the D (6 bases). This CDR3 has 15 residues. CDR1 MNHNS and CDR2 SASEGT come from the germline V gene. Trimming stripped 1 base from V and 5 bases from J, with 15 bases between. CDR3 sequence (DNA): TGTGCCAGCAGTGAAGATGGGACATGGGTCGACGAGCAGTACTTC. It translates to CASSEDGTWVDEQYF.

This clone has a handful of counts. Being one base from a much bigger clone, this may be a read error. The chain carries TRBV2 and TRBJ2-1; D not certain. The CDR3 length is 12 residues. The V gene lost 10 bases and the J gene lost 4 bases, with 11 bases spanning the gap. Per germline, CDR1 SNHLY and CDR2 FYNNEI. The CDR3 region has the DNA TGTGCCACTGTCGAGATTTACAATGAGCAGTTCTTC. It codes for CATVEIYNEQFF.

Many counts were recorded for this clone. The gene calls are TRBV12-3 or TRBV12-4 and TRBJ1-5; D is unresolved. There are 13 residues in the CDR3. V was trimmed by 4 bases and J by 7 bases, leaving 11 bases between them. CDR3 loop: CASSWGIGQPQHF. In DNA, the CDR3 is TGTGCCAGCAGTTGGGGTATAGGGCAGCCCCAGCATTTT.

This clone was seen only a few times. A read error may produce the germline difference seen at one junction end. The CDR3 region is CASGPRVSAGGTYGQYF. The CDR3 DNA reads TGTGCTAGTGGCCCCCGGGTATCGGCAGGGGGTACCTACGGGCAGTACTTC. This chain connects TRBV12-5 to TRBJ2-7, with 7 nucleotides matching TRBD1. Germline CDR1 and CDR2: LGHNT and FRNRAP. This CDR3 has 17 amino acids.

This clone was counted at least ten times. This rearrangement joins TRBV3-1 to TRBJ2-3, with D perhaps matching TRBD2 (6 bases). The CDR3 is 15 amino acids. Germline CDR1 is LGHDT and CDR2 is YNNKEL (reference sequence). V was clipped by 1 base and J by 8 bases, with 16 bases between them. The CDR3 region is CASSQGGGTQGTQYF. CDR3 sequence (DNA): TGTGCCAGCAGCCAAGGAGGCGGGACCCAAGGTACGCAGTATTTT.

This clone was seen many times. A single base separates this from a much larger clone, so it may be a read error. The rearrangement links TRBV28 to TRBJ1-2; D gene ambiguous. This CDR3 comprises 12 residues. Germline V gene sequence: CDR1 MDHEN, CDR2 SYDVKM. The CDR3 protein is CAAWLTNYGYTF. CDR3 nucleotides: TGTGCGGCATGGCTAACTAACTATGGCTACACCTTC.

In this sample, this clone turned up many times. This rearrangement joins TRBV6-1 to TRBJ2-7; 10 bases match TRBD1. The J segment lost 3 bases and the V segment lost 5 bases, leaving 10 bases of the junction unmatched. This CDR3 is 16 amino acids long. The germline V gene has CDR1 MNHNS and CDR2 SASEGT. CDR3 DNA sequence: TGTGCCAGCAGTCCCCGAAGGGGACAGGGGATCTACGAGCAGTACTTC. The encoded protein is CASSPRRGQGIYEQYF.

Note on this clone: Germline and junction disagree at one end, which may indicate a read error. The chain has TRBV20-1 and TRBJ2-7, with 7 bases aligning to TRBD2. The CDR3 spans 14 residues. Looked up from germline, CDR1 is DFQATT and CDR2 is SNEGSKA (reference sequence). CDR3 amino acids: CSSSVAGASREQYF. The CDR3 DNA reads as TGCAGTTCTAGTGTGGCGGGAGCTTCTCGAGAGCAGTACTTC.

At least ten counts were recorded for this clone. The CDR3 loop is CASSMDVLAGNTIYF. In DNA form, the CDR3 reads TGTGCCAGCAGCATGGACGTCCTAGCTGGAAACACCATATATTTT. V gene TRBV9 combines with J gene TRBJ1-3; no clear D gene. V lost 4 bases and J 2 bases, leaving 13 bases between the germline ends. The CDR3 consists of 15 residues. CDR1 is SGDLS, CDR2 YYNGEE, per germline.

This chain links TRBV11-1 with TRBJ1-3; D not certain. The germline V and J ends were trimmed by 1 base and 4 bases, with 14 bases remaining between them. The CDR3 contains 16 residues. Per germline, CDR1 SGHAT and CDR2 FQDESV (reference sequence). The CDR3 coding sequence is TGTGCCAGCAGCTTAGAGGTTTACGGAGGAGGAAACACCATATATTTT. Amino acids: CASSLEVYGGGNTIYF. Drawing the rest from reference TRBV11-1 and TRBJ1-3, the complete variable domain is EAEVAQSPRYKITEKSQAVAFWCDPISGHATLYWYRQILGQGPELLVQFQDESVVDDSQLPKDRFSAERLKGVDSTLKIQPAELGDSAMYLCASSLEVYGGGNTIYFGEGSWLTVV.